This T cell receptor beta chain was identified in a study of blood T cells in healthy people across ages. A second roughly 6 to 12 cycle PCR used barcoded and J-beta primers. TCRdb reprocessed the 5' RACE reads via MiXCR and lists one record per CDR3 protein. The sample records roughly 1,500,000 distinct CDR3 sequences, roughly 32% being singletons. CDR1 and CDR2 (germline): MGHRA, YSYEKL. This CDR3 has 18 residues. Germline trimming cut 1 base from V and 1 base from J; bases unmatched to any gene: 10. The sample holds a few counts of this clonotype. Sequencing was performed on blood. This sequence was found in a woman younger than 45 in good health. V gene TRBV4-1 combines with J gene TRBJ1-1; 9 nucleotides match TRBD1. The CDR3 sequence: CASSQGYGQGYGNTEAFF. CDR3 sequence (DNA): TGCGCCAGCAGCCAAGGTTACGGACAGGGGTATGGGAACACTGAAGCTTTCTTT.